This T cell receptor (beta chain) appears in the sequencing data of a study of CD8 T cells in Susac syndrome. CD8+ and CD4+ blood T cells underwent TCR beta sequencing. Patients with Susac syndrome met diagnostic criteria defined recently for definite or probable disease. This clonotype was detected once. Antigen specificity is unknown. Study-level findings and limits: The CD4+ T cell repertoires from Susac syndrome exhibited no clonal expansion.

Trimming took off 5 bases at V and 4 bases at J, with 11 bases between the two ends. Germline loops: CDR1 SQVTM, CDR2 ANQGSEA. The CDR3 totals 12 residues. cDNA came from about 0.5 to 1 ug RNA primed by random hexamers. The method of amplification for TCR beta CDR3 was immunoSEQ multiplex PCR, covering 54 Vbeta and 13 Jbeta. Using its own MiXCR run on the immunoSEQ multiplex PCR reads, TCRdb lists one record per CDR3 protein. Seen here are 110,000 to 150,000 distinct CDR3 sequences, roughly 95% observed once, and the top ten hold approximately 0.08%. The chain carries TRBV29-1 and TRBJ1-1, with D maybe TRBD1 (6 bases). This clonotype was sampled from a human donor with Susac syndrome. Sequenced material: CD4+ T cells from PBMCs. DNA of the CDR3: TGCAGCGTTAGGGGGGTCCTCACTGAAGCTTTCTTT. The encoded protein is CSVRGVLTEAFF.